This T cell receptor beta chain emerged from a study of T cells in Graves' hyperthyroidism and ophthalmopathy. Study observations and caveats: Among clonotypes expanded in thyroid above 0.001, most were also found in blood. Stable hyperthyroidism and ophthalmopathy were separated using 13 V-J signatures.

There are a few counts of this clonotype. Its specificity is not known. This CDR3 spans 13 amino acids. Trimming took 5 bases from V and 1 from J, leaving 10 bases between them. Germline lookup yields CDR1 SGHDT and CDR2 YYEEEE. Pregnant or lactating patients were excluded, as were those with uncontrolled infection or other autoimmune disease. The authors obtained PBMCs from over 8 ml of fresh peripheral blood. RNA transcripts served as the template for amplifying TCR beta CDR3 regions. The HTBI primer set was used in a first-round RT-PCR of the TCR CDR3. TCRdb re-called the multiplex PCR reads with MiXCR, one entry per CDR3 protein. The repertoire has hundreds of thousands of distinct CDR3 sequences, 35% to 45% of them found once; the top ten carry about 8.9%.

This clonotype originated in a man younger than 35 with Graves' hyperthyroidism. The sequenced sample was blood. This rearrangement joins TRBV5-6 to TRBJ2-7; tentative D call: TRBD1 (5 bases). In nucleotides, the CDR3 is TGTGCCAGCAGACACCAGGGTTCCTACGAGCAGTACTTC. Residues: CASRHQGSYEQYF.